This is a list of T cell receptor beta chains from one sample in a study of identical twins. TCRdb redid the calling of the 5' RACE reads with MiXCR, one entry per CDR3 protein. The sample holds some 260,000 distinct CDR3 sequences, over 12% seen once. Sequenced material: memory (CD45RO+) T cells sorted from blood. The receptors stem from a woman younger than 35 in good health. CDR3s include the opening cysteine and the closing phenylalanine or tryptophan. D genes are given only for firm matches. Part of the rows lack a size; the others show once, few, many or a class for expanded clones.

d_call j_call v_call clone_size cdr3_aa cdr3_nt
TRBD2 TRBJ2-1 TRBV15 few CATSRDSPSGSGSNEQFF TGTGCCACCAGCAGAGATTCACCTAGCGGGAGTGGATCCAATGAGCAGTTCTTC
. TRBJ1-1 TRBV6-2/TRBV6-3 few CASSSLSGAGLNTEAFF TGTGCCAGCAGTAGCCTTTCAGGAGCCGGCTTGAACACTGAAGCTTTCTTT
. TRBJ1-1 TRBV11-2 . CASSLEGAGTEAFF TGTGCCAGCAGCTTAGAGGGGGCTGGCACTGAAGCTTTCTTT
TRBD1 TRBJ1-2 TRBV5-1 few CASSLWTGTDGYTF TGCGCCAGCAGCTTGTGGACAGGGACTGACGGCTACACCTTC
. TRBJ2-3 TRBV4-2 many CASSLGGRSDTQYF TGTGCCAGCAGCCTGGGGGGGCGCTCAGATACGCAGTATTTT
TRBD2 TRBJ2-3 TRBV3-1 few CASSRSGSTDTQYF TGTGCCAGCAGCCGTAGCGGGAGCACAGATACGCAGTATTTT
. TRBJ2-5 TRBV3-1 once CASSQRAAHQETQYF TGTGCCAGCAGCCAACGGGCAGCCCACCAAGAGACCCAGTACTTC
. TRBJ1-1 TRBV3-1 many CATPQGNTEAFF TGTGCCACACCCCAGGGGAACACTGAAGCTTTCTTT
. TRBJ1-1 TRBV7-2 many CASSRDLNTEAFF TGTGCCAGCAGCCGGGATCTGAACACTGAAGCTTTCTTT
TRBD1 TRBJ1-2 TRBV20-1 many CSARLGALQGANGYTF TGCAGTGCTAGACTAGGAGCATTACAGGGGGCGAATGGCTACACCTTC
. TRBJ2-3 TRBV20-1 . CSARPRTGTDTQYF TGCAGTGCTAGACCACGTACCGGCACAGATACGCAGTATTTT
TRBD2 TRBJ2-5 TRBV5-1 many CASSLGLAGFQETQYF TGCGCCAGCAGCTTGGGACTAGCGGGGTTCCAAGAGACCCAGTACTTC
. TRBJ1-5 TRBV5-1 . CASSLGPDGPNQPQHF TGCGCCAGCAGCTTGGGTCCCGACGGACCCAATCAGCCCCAGCATTTT
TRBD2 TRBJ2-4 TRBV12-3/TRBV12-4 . CASSQYSGSRKKNIQYF TGTGCCAGCAGTCAATATAGCGGGAGTAGAAAGAAAAACATTCAGTACTTC
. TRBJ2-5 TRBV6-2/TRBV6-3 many CASSFLTDQETQYF TGTGCCAGCAGTTTTCTTACGGACCAAGAGACCCAGTACTTC
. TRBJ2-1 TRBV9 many CASSPPTYNEQFF TGTGCCAGCAGCCCCCCAACCTACAATGAGCAGTTCTTC
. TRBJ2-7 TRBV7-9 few CASSLETGSAEQYF TGTGCCAGCAGCTTAGAAACGGGATCGGCCGAGCAGTACTTC
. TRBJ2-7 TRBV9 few CASSVGPSEDYEQYF TGTGCCAGCAGCGTAGGGCCTAGCGAGGACTACGAGCAGTACTTC
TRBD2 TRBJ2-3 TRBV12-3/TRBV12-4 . CASSPTSGGTQYF TGTGCCAGCAGTCCGACTAGCGGGGGAACGCAGTATTTT
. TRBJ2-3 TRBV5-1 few CASSYQGLGTDTQYF TGCGCCAGCAGCTATCAGGGGTTAGGCACAGATACGCAGTATTTT
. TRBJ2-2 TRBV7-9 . CASSSEARGPLFF TGTGCCAGCAGCTCGGAGGCCAGGGGTCCGCTGTTTTTT
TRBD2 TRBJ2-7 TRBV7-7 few CASRPAGGEQYF TGTGCCAGCAGGCCGGCGGGAGGGGAGCAGTACTTC
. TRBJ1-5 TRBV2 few CASSERAEPQHF TGTGCCAGCAGTGAACGGGCGGAGCCCCAGCATTTT
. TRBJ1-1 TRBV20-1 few CSAKRNTEAFF TGCAGTGCTAAACGGAACACTGAAGCTTTCTTT
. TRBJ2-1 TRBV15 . CATSPPTRGTNEQFF TGTGCCACCAGCCCCCCTACCCGGGGTACCAATGAGCAGTTCTTC